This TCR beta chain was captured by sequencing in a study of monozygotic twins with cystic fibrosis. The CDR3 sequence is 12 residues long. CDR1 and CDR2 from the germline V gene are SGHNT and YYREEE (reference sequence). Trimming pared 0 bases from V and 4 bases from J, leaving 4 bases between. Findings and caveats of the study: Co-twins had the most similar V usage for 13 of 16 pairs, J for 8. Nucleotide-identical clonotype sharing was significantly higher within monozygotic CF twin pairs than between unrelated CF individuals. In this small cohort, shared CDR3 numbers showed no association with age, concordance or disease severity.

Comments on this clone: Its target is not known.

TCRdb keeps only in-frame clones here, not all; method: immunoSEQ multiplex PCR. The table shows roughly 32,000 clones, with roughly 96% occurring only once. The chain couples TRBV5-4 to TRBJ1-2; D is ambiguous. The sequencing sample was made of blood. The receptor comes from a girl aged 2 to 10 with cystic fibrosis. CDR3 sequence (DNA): TGTGCCAGCAGCTTGGATTTCTATGGCTACACCTTC. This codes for CASSLDFYGYTF.